Given below is one T cell receptor beta chain in context. The antigen remains unidentified. These data are taken from a study of T cells after yellow fever vaccination. Overall study results and limits: Re-detected after boosting: most primary clones, almost 97% of CD4 and less than 90% of CD8.

TCRdb analysed the 5' RACE reads with MiXCR anew, one entry per CDR3 protein. The table records around 320,000 distinct CDR3 sequences, under 9% of them present only once. CDR1 SGHRS and CDR2 YFSETQ come from the germline V gene. The CDR3 loop spans 16 amino acids. V dropped 4 bases and J dropped 4; count of bases not matched to a gene: 5. The sequence came from a man between 18 and 35 years old who received the YFV17D yellow fever vaccine. Sequencing used CD4+ T cells sorted from PBMCs, obtained 5 days after the yellow fever booster vaccination. This rearrangement joins TRBV5-1 to TRBJ2-2, with 12 bases identical to TRBD2. This CDR3 reads CASSLRLAGATGELFF. CDR3 sequence (DNA): TGCGCCAGCAGCCTAAGACTAGCGGGGGCCACCGGGGAGCTGTTTTTT.